This T cell receptor (beta chain) was recovered during a study of blood T cell repertoires in COVID-19. Study-level background: Material from acute and convalescent COVID-19 was sourced from the United States, Italy and Spain. Sample material is recorded as cDNA or gDNA derived from T cells, B-cell-depleted T cells, or PBMCs.

The CDR3 totals 13 residues. Germline loops: CDR1 MGHDK, CDR2 SYGVNS. V gave up 5 bases and J gave up 5 bases; unmatched junction bases: 3. Authors' processing steps: Reference gene primer amplification gave nucleated cell count estimates. Generated by immunoSEQ multiplex PCR, the TCRdb table keeps only in-frame clones and is missing some. V and J calls and clone size come straight from that table; D and trimming were deduced from the DNA. The table lists over 60,000 clones, around 87% of them singletons, with over 0.8% in the top ten. The TCR comes from a man between 65 and 80 years old with acute or convalescent COVID-19. The sample comprised peripheral blood. The chain uses TRBV25-1 and TRBJ1-1, with 9 bases aligning to TRBD1. The CDR3 spells CASSRQGGTEAFF. CDR3 DNA sequence: TGTGCCAGCAGTCGACAGGGGGGGACTGAAGCTTTCTTT.